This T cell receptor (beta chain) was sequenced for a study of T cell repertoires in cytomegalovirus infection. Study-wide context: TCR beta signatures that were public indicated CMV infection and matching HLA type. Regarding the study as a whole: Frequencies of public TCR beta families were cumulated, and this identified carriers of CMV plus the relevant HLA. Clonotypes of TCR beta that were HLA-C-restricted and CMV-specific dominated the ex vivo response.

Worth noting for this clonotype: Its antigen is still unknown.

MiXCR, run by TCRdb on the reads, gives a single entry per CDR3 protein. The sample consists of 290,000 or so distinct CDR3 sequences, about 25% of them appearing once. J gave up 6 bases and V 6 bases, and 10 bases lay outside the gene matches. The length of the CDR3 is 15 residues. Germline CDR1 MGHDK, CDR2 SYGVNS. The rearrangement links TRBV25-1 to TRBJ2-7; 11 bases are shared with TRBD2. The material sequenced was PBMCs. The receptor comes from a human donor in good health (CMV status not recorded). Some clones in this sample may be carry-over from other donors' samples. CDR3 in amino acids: CASSLGGLAVFEQYF. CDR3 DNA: TGTGCCAGCAGCCTTGGGGGACTAGCGGTTTTCGAGCAGTACTTC.